The rows below give T cell receptor beta chains drawn from one sample of a study of blood T cell repertoires in COVID-19. Profiling relied on immunoSEQ multiplex PCR, and the TCRdb table lists in-frame clones only, not all of them. Of some 73,000 clones in the sample, over 60% are singletons; the top ten hold 2% to 2.5%. Sequencing was carried out using peripheral blood. Source of these receptors: a man aged 70-80 years with COVID-19, enrolled during active disease. The CDR3 runs from the conserved cysteine through the conserved F or W. The D gene is left open where the match is weak. Clone sizes are given selectively: once, few, many, or a class where the clone is expanded.

size | D | J | V | DNA | CDR3
NA | NA | TRBJ2-3 | TRBV7-7 | TGTGCTAGCAGCAAGGGGGGGAGCACAGATACGCAGTATTTT | CASSKGGSTDTQYF
NA | TRBD1 | TRBJ2-7 | TRBV6-5 | TGTGCCAGCAGTTACAGGACAGGATTTTCCTACGAGCAGTACTTC | CASSYRTGFSYEQYF
NA | NA | TRBJ1-1 | TRBV29-1 | TGCAGCCCCACCCGGGAGATGAACACTGAAGCTTTCTTT | CSPTREMNTEAFF
NA | TRBD1 | TRBJ1-1 | TRBV10-3 | TGTGCCATCAGGGTCGGGGCTAAGGGGACAGGACCTAACACTGAAGCTTTCTTT | CAIRVGAKGTGPNTEAFF
NA | NA | TRBJ2-7 | TRBV7-6 | TGTGCCAGCAGCTTAGATCGACAGACTCCCCCCTACGAGCAGTACTTC | CASSLDRQTPPYEQYF
NA | TRBD2 | TRBJ2-3 | TRBV7-2 | TGTGCCAGCAGCCCCCCGGGGGGGGTGGGAGATACGCAGTATTTT | CASSPPGGVGDTQYF
NA | NA | TRBJ2-7 | TRBV5-5 | TGTGCCAGCAGCTTCTACCGAAGCTACGAGCAGTACTTC | CASSFYRSYEQYF
NA | NA | TRBJ1-1 | TRBV28 | TGTGCCAGCAGTTTATCCCCAACAGATTTTCGAGCTTTCTTT | CASSLSPTDFRAFF
once | TRBD1 | TRBJ2-7 | TRBV5-1 | TGCGCCAGCGGTACCGGGACAGGGGGAAACGAGCAGTACTTC | CASGTGTGGNEQYF
NA | NA | TRBJ1-3 | TRBV30 | TGTGCCTGGAGTGGGCCGATCTCTGGAAACACCATATATTTT | CAWSGPISGNTIYF
NA | NA | TRBJ1-2 | TRBV28 | TGTGCCAGCAATTTCCAGCGAGCTAACTATGGCTACACCTTC | CASNFQRANYGYTF
NA | TRBD1 | TRBJ2-4 | TRBV5-4 | TGTGCCAGCACCCCTTCCCAGGGGGCGGTGGAAAACATTCAGTACTTC | CASTPSQGAVENIQYF
NA | NA | TRBJ1-2 | TRBV14 | TGTGCCAGCAGCCCCCTGGGCAGGGACTATGGCTACACCTTC | CASSPLGRDYGYTF
NA | TRBD1 | TRBJ2-7 | TRBV18 | TGTGCCAGCTCACCCGGACAGGAGGCCACCTACGAGCAGTACTTC | CASSPGQEATYEQYF
NA | NA | TRBJ1-1 | TRBV11-3 | TGTGCCAGCAGCTTAGCCCGGGGGACTGAAGCTTTCTTT | CASSLARGTEAFF
NA | TRBD1 | TRBJ2-7 | TRBV11-2 | TGTGCCAGCAGCTTTACCGGGACAGGGTCCTACGAGCAGTACTTC | CASSFTGTGSYEQYF